This T cell receptor beta chain was documented in a study of regulatory T cells in long-lasting Graves disease. V lost 6 bases and J 3 bases, leaving 9 bases between the germline ends. The germline CDR1 and CDR2 sequences are SNHLY and FYNNEI. The CDR3 has 13 amino acids. Construction of the TCR beta libraries employed iRepertoire HTBI primers in conjunction with Arm-PCR of CDR3 regions. MiXCR, applied by TCRdb to the multiplex PCR reads, yields one record per CDR3 protein. The sample contains a few hundred thousand distinct CDR3 sequences, about 17% of which appear only once. Time point of the sample: newly diagnosed GD, antithyroid drugs for less than 3 months. PBMCs were the source of the RNA used for TCR sequencing. A word on this clonotype: Its specificity is unknown.

Whole-study results and caveats: Favored usage of TRBV28, TRBJ1-2 and TRBJ2-5 was recorded in persistent disease.

The same sample was also used in a study of T cells in Graves' hyperthyroidism and ophthalmopathy. This second study says: No ophthalmopathy progression within 18 months constituted stable Graves' hyperthyroidism. Uncontrolled infection, other autoimmune disease, pregnancy and lactation each barred patients from inclusion. The study used the HTBI primer set for a first-round RT-PCR of the TCR CDR3.

The source of this sequence is a woman in her late teens or twenties with Graves disease. The sequences come from peripheral blood mononuclear cells (PBMCs), collected at new diagnosis, from a patient treated with antithyroid drugs. The V and J genes are TRBV2 and TRBJ1-3; D gene uncertain. CDR3 amino acids: CASSAGIGNTIYF. The CDR3 coding sequence is TGTGCCAGCAGCGCGGGGATTGGAAACACCATATATTTT.